This is a list of T cell receptor beta chains from one sample in a study of blood T cell repertoires in COVID-19. Only in-frame clones appear in the TCRdb table, and some are missing; sequencing was by immunoSEQ multiplex PCR. The sample holds a few hundred thousand clones, around 89% seen once. The sequenced material came from peripheral blood. These receptors all stem from a man aged 30 to 45 with acute or convalescent COVID-19. Both conserved end residues are part of each CDR3. The order of the fields is CDR3 DNA, CDR3 protein, D gene, V gene, J gene, clone size. The D gene is left open where the match is weak. Clone size is stated in some rows and not others, as once, few, many or a class when expanded.

CDR3 DNA: TGTGCCAGCAGATCACTTCGACAGGGAGGTAATTCACCCCTCCACTTT
CDR3 protein: CASRSLRQGGNSPLHF
D gene: TRBD1
V gene: TRBV28
J gene: TRBJ1-6
clone size: .

CDR3 DNA: TGCGCCAGCAGCCAAGTTAGGGCAGGAGGTGGAAACACCATATATTTT
CDR3 protein: CASSQVRAGGGNTIYF
D gene: .
V gene: TRBV4-1
J gene: TRBJ1-3
clone size: .

CDR3 DNA: TGCGCCAGAACAGGGAGATTAACCCTCTCTGGAAACACCATATATTTT
CDR3 protein: CARTGRLTLSGNTIYF
D gene: .
V gene: TRBV5-1
J gene: TRBJ1-3
clone size: once

CDR3 DNA: TGTGCCACGACAGGACAGGACACTGAAGCTTTCTTT
CDR3 protein: CATTGQDTEAFF
D gene: TRBD1
V gene: TRBV2
J gene: TRBJ1-1
clone size: .

CDR3 DNA: TGTGCCAGCAGCTTTGATACAGGGTCCGGGAGGCCTAATGAAAAACTGTTTTTT
CDR3 protein: CASSFDTGSGRPNEKLFF
D gene: .
V gene: TRBV7-9
J gene: TRBJ1-4
clone size: .

CDR3 DNA: TGTGCCAGCAGCTTCGGGACTAGCCCCTACAATGAGCAGTTCTTC
CDR3 protein: CASSFGTSPYNEQFF
D gene: TRBD2
V gene: TRBV5-4
J gene: TRBJ2-1
clone size: .

CDR3 DNA: TGTGCCAGCAGCTTAGCCCGGGCTGGGGCCAACGTCCTGACTTTC
CDR3 protein: CASSLARAGANVLTF
D gene: .
V gene: TRBV7-2
J gene: TRBJ2-6
clone size: once

CDR3 DNA: TGTGCCAGCAGCTTCTCAGGGATTCCAGATACGCAGTATTTT
CDR3 protein: CASSFSGIPDTQYF
D gene: .
V gene: TRBV5-4
J gene: TRBJ2-3
clone size: .

CDR3 DNA: TGTGCCACCAGTGATTTGACTATTTTCGGAGAGACCCAGTACTTC
CDR3 protein: CATSDLTIFGETQYF
D gene: .
V gene: TRBV24-1
J gene: TRBJ2-5
clone size: once

CDR3 DNA: TGTGCCAGCAGCACACGACTAGCGGGATTTCGCAATGAGCAGTTCTTC
CDR3 protein: CASSTRLAGFRNEQFF
D gene: TRBD2
V gene: TRBV14
J gene: TRBJ2-1
clone size: .

CDR3 DNA: TGCAGCGTCACGCCCCAGGGGCTAACTTCGGGGGCCAACGTCCTGACTTTC
CDR3 protein: CSVTPQGLTSGANVLTF
D gene: .
V gene: TRBV29-1
J gene: TRBJ2-6
clone size: .

CDR3 DNA: TGTGCCAGCAGCCCCGTCAGAATCGGGAATCAGCCCCAGCATTTT
CDR3 protein: CASSPVRIGNQPQHF
D gene: .
V gene: TRBV7-8
J gene: TRBJ1-5
clone size: .

CDR3 DNA: TGTGCCAGTAGTATGGGTAGGGCCCGCGGGCAGCCCCAGCATTTT
CDR3 protein: CASSMGRARGQPQHF
D gene: .
V gene: TRBV19
J gene: TRBJ1-5
clone size: .

CDR3 DNA: TGCAGCGTTGAGTTTTCAGGGGTGCAGTTCTTC
CDR3 protein: CSVEFSGVQFF
D gene: .
V gene: TRBV29-1
J gene: TRBJ2-1
clone size: .

CDR3 DNA: TGTGCCACCAGCAGAGACGGACAGGGAGGAGCAGATACGCAGTATTTT
CDR3 protein: CATSRDGQGGADTQYF
D gene: TRBD1
V gene: TRBV15
J gene: TRBJ2-3
clone size: .

CDR3 DNA: TGTGCCACCAGCAGATTGAGTCTAACTTCAGGAAACACCATATATTTT
CDR3 protein: CATSRLSLTSGNTIYF
D gene: .
V gene: TRBV15
J gene: TRBJ1-3
clone size: once